This is a list of T cell receptor beta chains from one sample in a study of shared clonotypes between healthy human individuals. Here immunoSEQ multiplex PCR was the method, and the copy in TCRdb shows in-frame clones only, minus some. The profile shows about 2 million clones, roughly 94% of them singletons. The sample was naive CD8+ T cells sorted from blood. All receptors derive from a man aged 18 to 35 in good health. Each CDR3 is given with its conserved first and last residue. D genes are given only for firm matches. Size is omitted from some rows. Given values are once, few, many or a class for expanded clones.

clone size	V gene	D gene	J gene	CDR3 DNA	CDR3 protein
NA	TRBV6-5	NA	TRBJ1-5	TGTGCCAGCAGACCAGGGGAGGGGGTGAATCAGCCCCAGCATTTT	CASRPGEGVNQPQHF
NA	TRBV6-1	NA	TRBJ2-2	TGTGCCAGCAGTGAGGCCGAGGTTCCCGGGGAGCTGTTTTTT	CASSEAEVPGELFF
NA	TRBV5-1	NA	TRBJ2-5	TGCGCCAGCAGCCGTCAGGAGGGCCCGGAGACCCAGTACTTC	CASSRQEGPETQYF
once	TRBV5-1	TRBD2	TRBJ2-4	TGCGCCAGCAGCCCACTAGCGGGACTAGCCAAAAACATTCAGTACTTC	CASSPLAGLAKNIQYF
NA	TRBV10-3	TRBD2	TRBJ2-7	TGTGCCATCAAGGGAGGGTCTCGGTACGAGCAGTACTTC	CAIKGGSRYEQYF
NA	TRBV9	NA	TRBJ2-1	TGTGCCAGCAGCGCCTCCGGGACTGGTCCCTACAATGAGCAGTTCTTC	CASSASGTGPYNEQFF
NA	TRBV5-8	NA	TRBJ2-2	TGTGCCAGCAGCTTAGTGGGGCCGAACACCGGGGAGCTGTTTTTT	CASSLVGPNTGELFF
NA	TRBV30	NA	TRBJ2-5	TGTGCCTGGAGTGTAGAGGGGCCGGAGACCCAGTACTTC	CAWSVEGPETQYF
NA	TRBV30	NA	TRBJ2-3	TGTGCCTGGAGTGTTAGAGGGGATAACACAGATACGCAGTATTTT	CAWSVRGDNTDTQYF
once	TRBV7-3	NA	TRBJ2-5	TGTGCCAGCAGCTTAACTGGGGGGTACCAAGAGACCCAGTACTTC	CASSLTGGYQETQYF
NA	TRBV2	NA	TRBJ1-2	TGTGCCAGCAGTGAAAGACGCCTCGGGCTATTGAGCTCCTATGGCTACACCTTC	CASSERRLGLLSSYGYTF
NA	TRBV6-5	NA	TRBJ1-1	TGTGCCAGCAGTTACGCACGGGTGAACACTGAAGCTTTCTTT	CASSYARVNTEAFF
NA	TRBV6-5	TRBD1	TRBJ2-4	TGTGCCAGCAGCCCCCCTGGACAGGGCCAAAACATTCAGTACTTC	CASSPPGQGQNIQYF
NA	TRBV7-2	NA	TRBJ2-5	TGTGCCAGCAGCTCGGAGAGCAGGACCCAAGAGACCCAGTACTTC	CASSSESRTQETQYF
once	TRBV9	TRBD2	TRBJ2-7	TGTGCCAGCAGCGTAGCTGCTAGCGGGAGTTACGAGCAGTACTTC	CASSVAASGSYEQYF
NA	TRBV10-3	TRBD1	TRBJ2-2	TGTGCCATCAGTGAGTCAAACGGACAGGGGGCTACCGGGGAGCTGTTTTTT	CAISESNGQGATGELFF
NA	TRBV11-2	NA	TRBJ2-5	TGTGCCAGCAGCTTAGGGCGTGGGGCCGTGGAGACCCAGTACTTC	CASSLGRGAVETQYF
few	TRBV30	NA	TRBJ1-1	TGTGCCTGGAGTGTATGGGGGGGGAACACTGAAGCTTTCTTT	CAWSVWGGNTEAFF
NA	TRBV27	NA	TRBJ2-6	TGTGCCAGCAATCCAGGGAACCCGTCTGGGGCCAACGTCCTGACTTTC	CASNPGNPSGANVLTF
NA	TRBV4-3	TRBD2	TRBJ2-1	TGCGCCAGCAGCCCCTTCTTTGCGGGAGAGTACAATGAGCAGTTCTTC	CASSPFFAGEYNEQFF
NA	TRBV4-1	NA	TRBJ2-5	TGCGCCAGCAGCCAAGAAGAATACAGCCAAGAGACCCAGTACTTC	CASSQEEYSQETQYF
NA	TRBV27	NA	TRBJ1-3	TGTGCCAGCAGTTTAAGGGGGTTTGGAAACACCATATATTTT	CASSLRGFGNTIYF
few	TRBV10-3	NA	TRBJ1-2	TGTGCCATCATGGGACACGCCTATGGCTACACCTTC	CAIMGHAYGYTF
NA	TRBV7-8	NA	TRBJ2-3	TGTGCCAGCAGCTTAGGCGGGACGAGCACAGATACGCAGTATTTT	CASSLGGTSTDTQYF
NA	TRBV10-1	TRBD2	TRBJ2-1	TGCGCCAGCAGTTTAGCGGGAGGGACGGAGCAGTTCTTC	CASSLAGGTEQFF
NA	TRBV23-1	NA	TRBJ1-2	TGCGCCAGCAGTCAACGTACTCCACCTCACAGGGTCGGAGGGGCCTCGGGCTACACCTTC	CASSQRTPPHRVGGASGYTF
NA	TRBV7-2	TRBD1	TRBJ1-5	TGTGCCAGCAGCCCGACAGGGTCCGAACAGCCCCAGCATTTT	CASSPTGSEQPQHF
NA	TRBV6-6	NA	TRBJ2-7	TGTGCCAGCAGTTTCACTGGAGAGGTCTACGAGCAGTACTTC	CASSFTGEVYEQYF
NA	TRBV5-6	NA	TRBJ2-7	TGTGCCAGCACCCACAACACAGGGAGGCCCTACGAGCAGTACTTC	CASTHNTGRPYEQYF
NA	TRBV6-1	NA	TRBJ2-3	TGTGCCAGCAGTGTTTACTTCACAGATACGCAGTATTTT	CASSVYFTDTQYF
once	TRBV7-2	NA	TRBJ1-2	TGTGCCAGCACCGCCGGACAGTACCAATATCTTAACTATGGCTACACCTTC	CASTAGQYQYLNYGYTF